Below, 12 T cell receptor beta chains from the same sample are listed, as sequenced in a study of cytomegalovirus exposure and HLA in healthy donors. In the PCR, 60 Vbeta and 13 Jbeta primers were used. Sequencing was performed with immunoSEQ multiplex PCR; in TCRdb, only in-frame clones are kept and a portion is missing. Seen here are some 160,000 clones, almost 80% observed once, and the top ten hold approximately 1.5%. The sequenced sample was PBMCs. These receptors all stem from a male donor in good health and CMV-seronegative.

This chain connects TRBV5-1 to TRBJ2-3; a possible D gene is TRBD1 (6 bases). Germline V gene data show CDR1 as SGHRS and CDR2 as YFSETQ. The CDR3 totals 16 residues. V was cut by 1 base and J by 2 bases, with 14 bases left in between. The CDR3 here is CASSLYGTFPTDTQYF. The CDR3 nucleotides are TGCGCCAGCAGCTTGTACGGGACATTCCCCACAGATACGCAGTATTTT.

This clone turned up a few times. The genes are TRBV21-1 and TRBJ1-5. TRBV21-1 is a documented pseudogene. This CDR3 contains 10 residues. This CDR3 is CASTGQPQHF. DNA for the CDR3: TGTGCCAGCACGGGACAGCCCCAGCATTTT.

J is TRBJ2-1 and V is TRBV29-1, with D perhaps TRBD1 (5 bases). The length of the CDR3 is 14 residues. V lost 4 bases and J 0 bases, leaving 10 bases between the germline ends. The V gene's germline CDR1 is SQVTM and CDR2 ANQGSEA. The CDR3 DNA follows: TGCAGCGTTGTGGGGCAGGTCTCCTACAATGAGCAGTTCTTC. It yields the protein CSVVGQVSYNEQFF.

CDR3 nucleotide sequence: TGCGCCCCCTTGAAGGACAGGGCGATCCCCCTTAACTATGGCTACACCTTC. As protein: CAPLKDRAIPLNYGYTF. The chain links TRBV23-1 to TRBJ1-2; 8 nucleotides match TRBD1. TRBV23-1 qualifies as an ORF whose function is uncertain. CDR3 length: 17 amino acids. V shed 11 bases and J 1 base; nucleotides not matched to a gene: 18.

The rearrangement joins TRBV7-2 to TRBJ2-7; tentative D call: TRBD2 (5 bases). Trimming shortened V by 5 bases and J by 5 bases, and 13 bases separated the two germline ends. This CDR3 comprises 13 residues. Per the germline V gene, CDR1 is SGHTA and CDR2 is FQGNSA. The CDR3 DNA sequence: TGTGCCAGCAGCATTGGACTGGCAAACGAGCAGTACTTC. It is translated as CASSIGLANEQYF.

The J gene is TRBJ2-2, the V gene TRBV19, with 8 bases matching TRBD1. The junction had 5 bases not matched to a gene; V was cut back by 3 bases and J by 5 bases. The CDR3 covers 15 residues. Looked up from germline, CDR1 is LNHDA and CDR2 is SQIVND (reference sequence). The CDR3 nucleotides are TGTGCCAGTAGTATCCGGGACAGGAGTACCGGGGAGCTGTTTTTT. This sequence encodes CASSIRDRSTGELFF.

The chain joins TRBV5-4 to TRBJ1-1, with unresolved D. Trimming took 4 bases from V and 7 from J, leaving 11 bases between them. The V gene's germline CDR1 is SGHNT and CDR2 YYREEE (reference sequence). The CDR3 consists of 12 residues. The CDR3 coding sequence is TGTGCCAGCAGCCCCGGGAGTCTTGAAGCTTTCTTT. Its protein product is CASSPGSLEAFF.

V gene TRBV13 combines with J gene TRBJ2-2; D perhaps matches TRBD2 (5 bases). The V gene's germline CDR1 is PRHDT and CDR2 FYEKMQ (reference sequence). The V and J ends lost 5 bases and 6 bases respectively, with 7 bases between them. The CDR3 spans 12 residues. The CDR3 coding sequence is TGTGCCAGCAGCCGAGGGTCCGGGGAGCTGTTTTTT. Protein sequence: CASSRGSGELFF.

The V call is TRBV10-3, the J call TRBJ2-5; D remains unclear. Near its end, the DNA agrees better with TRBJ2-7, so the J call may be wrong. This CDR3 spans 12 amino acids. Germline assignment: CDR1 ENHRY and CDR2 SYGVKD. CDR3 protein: CAISENSYEQYF. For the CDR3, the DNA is TGTGCCATCAGTGAGAACTCCTACGAGCAGTACTTC.

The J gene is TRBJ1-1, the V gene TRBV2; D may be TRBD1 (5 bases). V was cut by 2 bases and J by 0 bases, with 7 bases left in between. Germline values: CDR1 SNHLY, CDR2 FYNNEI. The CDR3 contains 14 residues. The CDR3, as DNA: TGTGCCAGCAGTGAAACGACAGTGAACACTGAAGCTTTCTTT. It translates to CASSETTVNTEAFF.

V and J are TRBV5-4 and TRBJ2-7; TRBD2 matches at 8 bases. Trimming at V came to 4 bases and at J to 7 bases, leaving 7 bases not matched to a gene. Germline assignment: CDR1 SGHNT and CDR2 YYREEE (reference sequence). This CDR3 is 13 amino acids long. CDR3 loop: CASSVSGTDEQYF. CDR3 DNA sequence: TGTGCCAGCAGCGTTAGCGGGACGGATGAGCAGTACTTC.

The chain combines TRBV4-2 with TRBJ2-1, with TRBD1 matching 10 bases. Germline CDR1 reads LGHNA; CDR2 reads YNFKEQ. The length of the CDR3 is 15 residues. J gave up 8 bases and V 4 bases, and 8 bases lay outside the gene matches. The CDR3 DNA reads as TGTGCCAGCAGCCCCAGTCCCGGGACAGGGGATGAGCAGTTCTTC. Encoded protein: CASSPSPGTGDEQFF.